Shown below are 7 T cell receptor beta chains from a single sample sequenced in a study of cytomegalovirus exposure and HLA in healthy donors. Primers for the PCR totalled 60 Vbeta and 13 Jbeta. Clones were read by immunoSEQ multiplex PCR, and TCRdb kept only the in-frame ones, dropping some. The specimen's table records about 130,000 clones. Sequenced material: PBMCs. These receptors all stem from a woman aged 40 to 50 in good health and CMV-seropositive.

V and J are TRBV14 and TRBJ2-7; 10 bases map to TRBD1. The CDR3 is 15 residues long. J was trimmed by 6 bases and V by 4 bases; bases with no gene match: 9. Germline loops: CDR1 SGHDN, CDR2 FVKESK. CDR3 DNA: TGTGCCAGCAGCCTCGGGACAGGGGCTTCCAGCGAGCAGTACTTC. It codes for CASSLGTGASSEQYF.

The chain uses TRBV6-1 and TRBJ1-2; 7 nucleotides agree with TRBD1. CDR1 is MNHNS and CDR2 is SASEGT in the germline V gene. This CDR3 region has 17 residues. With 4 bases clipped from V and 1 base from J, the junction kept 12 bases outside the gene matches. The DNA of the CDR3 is TGTGCCAGCAGTGGACCCCCAGGGACAGCGATTAACTATGGCTACACCTTC. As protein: CASSGPPGTAINYGYTF.

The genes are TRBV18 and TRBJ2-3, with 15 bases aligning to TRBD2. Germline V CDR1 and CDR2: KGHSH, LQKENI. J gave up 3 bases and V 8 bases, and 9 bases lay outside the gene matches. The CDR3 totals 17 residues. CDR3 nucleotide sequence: TGTGCCAGCCGGGGACTAGCGGGAGGATCTCGAACAGATACGCAGTATTTT. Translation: CASRGLAGGSRTDTQYF.

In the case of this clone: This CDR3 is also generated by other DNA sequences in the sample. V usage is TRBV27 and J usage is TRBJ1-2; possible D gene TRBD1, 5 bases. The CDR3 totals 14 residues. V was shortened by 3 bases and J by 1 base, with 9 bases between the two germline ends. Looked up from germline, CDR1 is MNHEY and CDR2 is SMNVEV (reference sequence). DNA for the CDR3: TGTGCCAGCAGTTTTGCGGGGGGTAACTATGGCTACACCTTC. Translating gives CASSFAGGNYGYTF.

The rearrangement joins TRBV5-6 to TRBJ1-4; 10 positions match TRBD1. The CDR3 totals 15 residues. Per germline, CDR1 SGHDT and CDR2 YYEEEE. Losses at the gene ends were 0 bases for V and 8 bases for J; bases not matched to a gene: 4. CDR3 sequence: CASSLDGTGAEKLFF. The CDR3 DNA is TGTGCCAGCAGCTTGGACGGGACAGGGGCAGAAAAACTGTTTTTT.

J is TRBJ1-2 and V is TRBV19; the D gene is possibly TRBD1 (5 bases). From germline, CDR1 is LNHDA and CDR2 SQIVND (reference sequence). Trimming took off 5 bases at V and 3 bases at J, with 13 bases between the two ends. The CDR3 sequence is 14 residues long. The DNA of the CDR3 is TGTGCCAGTAGTGTTTCAACAGGCTACTATGGCTACACCTTC. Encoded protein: CASSVSTGYYGYTF.

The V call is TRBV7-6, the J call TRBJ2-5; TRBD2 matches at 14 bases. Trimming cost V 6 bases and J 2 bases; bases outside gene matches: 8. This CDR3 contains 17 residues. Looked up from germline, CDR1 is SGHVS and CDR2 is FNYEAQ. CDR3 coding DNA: TGTGCCAGCAGTGCCGGGACTAGCGGGAGCGGGCAAGAGACCCAGTACTTC. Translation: CASSAGTSGSGQETQYF.